The T cell receptor beta chain described here comes from a study of shared clonotypes between healthy human individuals. At the level of the study: Three plates each covered CD4 naive and memory; CD8 naive two, CD8 memory one.

Naive CD8 cells lacked CD45RO and underwent positive selection for CCR7, leaving out terminally differentiated effector memory CD45RA+ cells. V dropped 4 bases and J dropped 4; count of bases not matched to a gene: 2. This CDR3 comprises 15 residues. The germline V gene has CDR1 KGHSH and CDR2 LQKENI. Overall study findings and caveats: Larger estimated richness was generally seen in naive subsets than in memory subsets. An effect of sequencing depth on clonotype sharing among donors was expected.

As processed by the authors: In the immunoSEQ data, sequences were junction-only and lacked quality scores, so filtering differed. Sequencing used immunoSEQ multiplex PCR; TCRdb keeps in-frame clones, though not all of them. V and J calls and clone size are copied from that table; D and trimming were computed from the DNA. The table lists some 2,100,000 clones, roughly 91% of them singletons. Details on this clone: What it binds is not known.

The sequenced material came from naive CD8+ T cells from PBMCs. The chain links TRBV18 to TRBJ2-2; 11 bases are a match to TRBD1. This clonotype was sampled from a man aged 18 to 35 in good health. Some clones in this sample may be carry-over from other donors' samples. CDR3 sequence: CASSRTGGITGELFF. The CDR3 region has the DNA TGTGCCAGCTCACGGACAGGGGGCATCACCGGGGAGCTGTTTTTT.